The count of the clone carrying this T cell receptor beta chain is one. These data are taken from a study of T cell changes during pregnancy in multiple sclerosis. There are 15 residues in the CDR3. V shed 8 bases and J shed 0 bases, with 15 bases lying between them. Germline V gives CDR1 KGHSH, CDR2 LQKENI. TCRdb's copy holds only in-frame clones and misses some; the assay was immunoSEQ multiplex PCR. This sample yields roughly 30,000 clones, of which approximately 90% are seen a single time; roughly 6.8% belongs to the top ten. V usage is TRBV18 and J usage is TRBJ2-3, with D maybe TRBD2 (6 bases). The source is a female donor with multiple sclerosis, enrolled in a pregnancy study. Sequencing was performed on CD8+ T cells from peripheral blood mononuclear cells, taken after pregnancy. The DNA of the CDR3 is TGTGCCAGCGCAGCAGTAGCGGAAAGCACAGATACGCAGTATTTT. Translation gives CASAAVAESTDTQYF.